This entry features one T cell receptor beta chain sequence. This specimen comes from a study of regulatory T cells in long-lasting Graves disease. Assembly of TCR beta libraries relied on iRepertoire HTBI primers together with Arm-PCR of CDR3 regions. TCRdb called the multiplex PCR reads again in MiXCR, with one record for every CDR3 protein. Of about 400,000 distinct CDR3 sequences detected, less than 25% appear once; the ten largest clones hold less than 25%. As for time point: persistent/refractory GD, antithyroid drugs over 5 years with positive TRAb. PBMC RNA served as the TCR library source. Trimming stripped 8 bases from V and 0 bases from J, with 13 bases between. The germline V gene encodes CDR1 SEHNR and CDR2 FQNEAQ (reference sequence). There are 14 residues in the CDR3.

The receptor comes from a female donor with Graves disease. The chain employs TRBV7-9 and TRBJ1-2; D is possibly TRBD1 (6 bases). The sequenced sample was peripheral blood mononuclear cells (PBMCs), obtained when the disease was refractory, from a patient treated with antithyroid drugs. CDR3 residues: CASGGAETNYGYTF. In nucleotides, the CDR3 is TGTGCCAGCGGGGGGGCGGAGACTAACTATGGCTACACCTTC.